The present T cell receptor (beta chain) was sequenced within a study of monozygotic twins with cystic fibrosis. Measured with immunoSEQ multiplex PCR; TCRdb has only the in-frame clones, and not every one. This table holds approximately 33,000 clones, approximately 87% found once. CDR3 length: 14 amino acids. The V gene's germline CDR1 is SGHRS and CDR2 YFSETQ. The V end was cut by 4 bases, the J end by 1 base, with 9 bases between. Input material: blood. This chain connects TRBV5-1 to TRBJ1-3; possibly TRBD1 for D (5 bases). The clonotype originates from a girl aged 2-10 years with cystic fibrosis. The CDR3 here is CASSPWGSGNTIYF. CDR3 nucleotides: TGCGCCAGCAGCCCGTGGGGGTCTGGAAACACCATATATTTT.